Detailed here is one TCR beta chain. This clonotype was picked up one time. No cognate antigen has been identified for it. Base qualities were left out, and no much larger clone turns up one base away. One read alone is weak evidence. The entry originates in a study of CD8 T cells in Susac syndrome (dated 2019 in TCRdb). General notes on the study: Of the Susac syndrome patients who were sequenced, six had clinically active disease and roughly 8 were in clinical remission. At the time of blood withdrawal, Susac syndrome patients were either therapy-naive, taking corticosteroids (with some also receiving IVIg), or on IVIg alone. The study used repertoire sequencing to test whether antigen drove CD8+ T cell activation and differentiation in Susac syndrome.

RNA was extracted with the RNeasy kit and about 0.5 to 1 ug was reverse transcribed using random hexamers. The immunoSEQ multiplex PCR assay, covering 54 Vbeta and 13 Jbeta segments, was used to amplify TCR beta CDR3 regions. Bias from PCR amplification was corrected by using a synthetic template baseline for primer optimization and for computational correction. As for the original processing: Reads were annotated to V, D and J genes per IMGT and analyzed with immunoSEQ Analyzer, keeping only productive sequences. Clonality was computed as one minus Shannon entropy normalized by log2 of the number of productive unique sequences. For each patient and control, public and private clones were evaluated within the 100 most prevalent clones. Clones were defined as Susac-specific if absent from the healthy and MS cohorts, from around 1,000 published viral clones and from other ImmuneACCESS disease sequences. The public reads were reprocessed in TCRdb via fastp at Q25 and MiXCR, keeping in-frame beta chains. All rows with the same CDR3 protein become a single entry with the most common DNA and genes. The authors' filters were not applied to this entry. This sample holds under 250,000 distinct CDR3 sequences; over 90% were observed only once. The ten biggest clones cover around 0.15% of the sample.

Peripheral blood CD8+ and CD4+ T cells from healthy donors, Susac syndrome patients and multiple sclerosis patients were profiled by high-throughput TCR beta sequencing. The Susac syndrome patients fulfilled recently defined diagnostic criteria for either definite or probable disease. Bulk CD8+ and CD4+ T cells were purified by magnetic negative isolation, whereas CD8+ TEMRA cells were enriched by FACS. Blood was collected in EDTA tubes and processed within 24 hours, with PBMCs isolated through density gradient centrifugation. PBMCs intended for TCR sequencing were cryopreserved in liquid nitrogen and thawed later in a water bath at 37 degrees C. The sorted or isolated CD4+, CD8+ and CD8+ TEMRA cells reached a purity of at least 90%. The paper as a whole reports these results and caveats: The CD4+ T cell repertoire of patients with Susac syndrome showed no detectable clonal expansion. The number of individuals in the TCR sequencing and HLA analysis was recognized as being relatively small.

Trimming at the junction amounts to 5 bases on V and 7 bases on J, and the germline ends lie 13 bases apart. Taken from cysteine to phenylalanine, the CDR3 has 13 residues. Only the CDR3 part of the read is kept: 39 bases, read in frame from the first base. CDR1 and CDR2 were assigned from the germline V gene as SGHRS and YFSETQ. This TCR derives from a human donor with Susac syndrome. This chain joins TRBV5-1 to TRBJ2-1; the D region possibly corresponds to TRBD1 (5 bases align). The sample consisted of CD4+ T cells from PBMCs. CDR3 region: CASRETAENEQFF. The nucleotides are TGCGCCAGCAGAGAGACAGCCGAGAATGAGCAGTTCTTC.